Sequencing of this T cell receptor beta chain was carried out in a study of cytomegalovirus exposure and HLA in healthy donors. Overall study findings and caveats: The investigators catalogued 150 to 200 TCR beta chains as cytomegalovirus-associated. Most TCR sequences were uncommon, yet certain public TCRs appeared in many donors.

This clone showed up just once. The target antigen is unknown. Vbeta (60) and Jbeta (13) primers were used in the PCR. Measured with immunoSEQ multiplex PCR; TCRdb has only the in-frame clones, and not every one. Of approximately 200,000 clones listed, over 70% are singletons. CDR3 size: 14 residues. Per germline, CDR1 SGHNT and CDR2 YYREEE (reference sequence). Between the trimmed V and J ends, which lost 2 bases and 8 bases, there was a span of 13 bases. The J gene is TRBJ1-4, the V gene TRBV5-4, with D unresolved. The receptor's source is a woman aged 18-29 years in good health and CMV-seropositive. The sequencing input was PBMCs. CDR3 bases: TGTGCCAGCAGCTTTGGGCCAGGAGGGGAAAAACTGTTTTTT. Amino acids: CASSFGPGGEKLFF.